The 20 T cell receptor beta chains reported below all come from one sample, sequenced in a study of CD8 T cells in ankylosing spondylitis. Study-wide points: Characteristic of ankylosing spondylitis blood, it appeared, was a TCR beta motif comprising several highly homologous variants.

TCRdb re-derived calls from the 5' RACE reads in MiXCR, one entry per CDR3 protein. The sample has about 800,000 distinct CDR3 sequences, about 10% seen once. No antigen has been identified for these receptors. Material for sequencing was blood, either unsorted or a sorted T cell fraction (not recorded which). The receptor set was obtained from a male donor with ankylosing spondylitis.

The chain carries TRBV20-1 and TRBJ1-4; TRBD1 aligns across 7 bases. Trimming removed 6 bases from V and 4 bases from J; junction bases left unmatched: 5. CDR1 is DFQATT and CDR2 is SNEGSKA in the germline V gene (reference sequence). There are 13 residues in the CDR3. The CDR3 DNA follows: TGCAGTGCCCTGGGACAGTTTAATGAAAAACTGTTTTTT. Translating gives CSALGQFNEKLFF.

This clonotype was observed a handful of times. Germline is not matched at one junction end, which may reflect a read error. This chain connects TRBV28 to TRBJ2-7; 12 bases line up with TRBD2. Germline V lookup: CDR1 MDHEN, CDR2 SYDVKM. The CDR3 contains 13 residues. CDR3 sequence: CASRPHEGLAGAF. CDR3 DNA: TGTGCCAGCAGACCTCACGAGGGACTAGCGGGCGCATTC. The complete variable domain, with remaining parts taken from reference TRBV28 and TRBJ2-7, reads DVKVTQSSRYLVKRTGEKVFLECVQDMDHENMFWYRQDPGLGLRLIYFSYDVKMKEKGDIPEGYSVSREKKERFSLILESASTNQTSMYLCASRPHEGLAGAFGPGTRLTVT.

The sample holds many counts of this clonotype. This chain connects TRBV5-1 to TRBJ2-1; D may be TRBD1 (5 bases). The CDR3 extends over 16 amino acids. The ends were cut back, 4 bases at V and 0 bases at J, with 14 bases in the middle. Germline V gene lookup returns CDR1 SGHRS and CDR2 YFSETQ. The CDR3 here is CASSPSTVSSYNEQFF. The DNA for the CDR3 is TGCGCCAGCAGCCCTTCGACAGTTAGCTCCTACAATGAGCAGTTCTTC.

The rearrangement uses TRBV25-1 and TRBJ1-1; D may be TRBD1 (5 bases). V was pared by 2 bases and J by 1 base, with 11 bases between. The CDR3 loop spans 15 amino acids. CDR1 is MGHDK and CDR2 is SYGVNS in the germline V gene. The CDR3 DNA sequence: TGTGCCAGCAGTGAACCAAAAACAGGGAACACTGAAGCTTTCTTT. It is translated as CASSEPKTGNTEAFF. The full variable domain, with the rest looked up from reference TRBV25-1 and TRBJ1-1, is EADIYQTPRYLVIGTGKKITLECSQTMGHDKMYWYQQDPGMELHLIHYSYGVNSTEKGDLSSESTVSRIRTEHFPLTLESARPSHTSQYLCASSEPKTGNTEAFFGQGTRLTVV.

In this sample, this clonotype turned up a few times. This chain joins TRBV9 and TRBJ1-5; 7 nucleotides match TRBD1. There are 16 residues in the CDR3. J was trimmed by 7 bases and V by 4 bases; bases with no gene match: 14. Looked up from germline, CDR1 is SGDLS and CDR2 is YYNGEE. CDR3 coding DNA: TGTGCCAGCAGCCCACAGGACAGGATTGCAGGCCAGCCCCAGCATTTT. This sequence encodes CASSPQDRIAGQPQHF.

In its sample, this clonotype was seen a few times. V gene TRBV20-1 combines with J gene TRBJ2-1; 12 positions match TRBD2. Germline loops: CDR1 DFQATT, CDR2 SNEGSKA (reference sequence). With V trimmed by 0 bases and J by 4 bases, 4 bases remained unmatched. The CDR3 is made up of 16 amino acids. Written as DNA, the CDR3 is TGCAGTGCTAGAGACGGGACTAGCGGGCTGTACAATGAGCAGTTCTTC. Its protein is CSARDGTSGLYNEQFF.

This clonotype has at least ten counts. The gene calls are TRBV7-2 and TRBJ1-5; D remains ambiguous. The V gene lost 2 bases and the J gene lost 5 bases, with 13 bases spanning the gap. Per germline, CDR1 SGHTA and CDR2 FQGNSA. This CDR3 is built from 15 residues. CDR3 coding DNA: TGTGCCAGCAGCTTAAGGGTAGGGCAAGATCAGCCCCAGCATTTT. This encodes CASSLRVGQDQPQHF.

This rearrangement joins TRBV15 to TRBJ1-4; D is ambiguous. The CDR3 extends over 15 amino acids. Deletions cut 1 base from V and 8 bases from J, with 14 bases between. Looked up from germline, CDR1 is LNHNV and CDR2 is YYDKDF (reference sequence). CDR3 region: CATSRVLVVAEKLFF. The CDR3, as DNA: TGTGCCACCAGCAGAGTCCTCGTAGTTGCCGAAAAACTGTTTTTT.

The V and J genes are TRBV4-3 and TRBJ1-1; the D is unclear. In germline, CDR1 is LGHNA, CDR2 YSLEER. V was trimmed by 1 base and J by 7 bases, leaving 10 bases between them. The CDR3 is 13 amino acids. CDR3 DNA: TGCGCCAGCAGCCAAGGAATCCGACTTGAAGCTTTCTTT. Amino acid sequence: CASSQGIRLEAFF.

The chain carries TRBV7-2 and TRBJ2-7; TRBD2 might be the D (5 bases). Germline CDR1 is SGHTA and CDR2 is FQGNSA. Deletions cut 4 bases from V and 3 bases from J, with 19 bases between. The CDR3 is 16 residues long. The CDR3 bases are TGTGCCAGCAGCTACGGACTCCTTCCCCACTACTACGAGCAGTACTTC. It yields the protein CASSYGLLPHYYEQYF.

This sequence joins TRBV20-1 and TRBJ2-2, with TRBD2 matching over 8 bases. The CDR3 covers 16 residues. Germline V gene data show CDR1 as DFQATT and CDR2 as SNEGSKA (reference sequence). V lost 0 bases, J lost 7 bases, and 10 bases stayed unmatched. The CDR3 here is CSARDSTGGRGGELFF. The CDR3 DNA reads TGCAGTGCTAGAGACAGCACGGGAGGGCGAGGCGGGGAGCTGTTTTTT.

This clonotype turned up a few times. The genes are TRBV5-1 and TRBJ1-1, with D tentatively TRBD1 (6 bases). In germline, CDR1 is SGHRS, CDR2 YFSETQ. CDR3 length: 16 residues. Trimming pared 0 bases from V and 5 bases from J, leaving 17 bases between. The CDR3: CASSLAAWGAGTEAFF. CDR3 coding DNA: TGCGCCAGCAGCTTGGCAGCCTGGGGGGCGGGAACTGAAGCTTTCTTT.

The chain has TRBV7-2 and TRBJ2-7, with unresolved D. V lost 5 bases to trimming and J lost 1 base, with 15 bases between them. CDR3 length: 15 amino acids. Germline CDR1 is SGHTA and CDR2 is FQGNSA. This CDR3 reads CASSPHSTASYEQYF. The CDR3 DNA reads as TGTGCCAGCAGCCCACATTCGACTGCTTCCTACGAGCAGTACTTC.

The chain couples TRBV20-1 to TRBJ2-1; D is uncertain. Trimming stripped 8 bases from V and 0 bases from J, with 17 bases between. The CDR3 totals 15 residues. CDR1 DFQATT and CDR2 SNEGSKA come from the germline V gene (reference sequence). The CDR3 region has the DNA TGCAGTACGTTATGGGATCCCTTCTCCTACAATGAGCAGTTCTTC. It yields the protein CSTLWDPFSYNEQFF.

This clonotype showed up just a few times. The chain combines TRBV7-6 with TRBJ1-1; 9 bases map to TRBD1. J was trimmed by 4 bases and V by 3 bases; bases with no gene match: 6. Germline lookup yields CDR1 SGHVS and CDR2 FNYEAQ. The CDR3 consists of 15 residues. CDR3 bases: TGTGCCAGCAGCTTTGATCTGGGACAGGGCACTGAAGCTTTCTTT. It yields the protein CASSFDLGQGTEAFF.

The table lists this clonotype with a few counts. This chain uses TRBV5-4 with TRBJ2-3, with 10 nucleotides matching TRBD2. This CDR3 region has 17 residues. The trim removed 5 bases at V and 6 bases at J, leaving 15 bases unmatched. Germline CDR1 reads SGHNT; CDR2 reads YYREEE (reference sequence). The CDR3 loop reads CASSPGTSATWGDTQYF. For the CDR3, the DNA is TGTGCCAGCAGTCCCGGGACTAGCGCTACTTGGGGGGATACGCAGTATTTT. The whole variable domain, remainder taken from reference TRBV5-4 and TRBJ2-3, is ETGVTQSPTHLIKTRGQQVTLRCSSQSGHNTVSWYQQALGQGPQFIFQYYREEENGRGNFPPRFSGLQFPNYSSELNVNALELDDSALYLCASSPGTSATWGDTQYFGPGTRLTVL.

There are many counts of this clonotype. The genes are TRBV20-1 and TRBJ1-1, with unresolved D. CDR3 length equals 13 residues. Germline lookup yields CDR1 DFQATT and CDR2 SNEGSKA (reference sequence). The germline V and J ends were trimmed by 1 base and 0 bases, with 6 bases remaining between them. CDR3 bases: TGCAGTGCTAGAGGACGGTTGAACACTGAAGCTTTCTTT. Encoded protein: CSARGRLNTEAFF.

This clonotype was observed a few times. The chain couples TRBV28 to TRBJ2-7; D is ambiguous. The V gene lost 3 bases and the J gene lost 2 bases, with 11 bases spanning the gap. CDR3 length equals 14 residues. Germline CDR1 and CDR2: MDHEN and SYDVKM. CDR3 DNA sequence: TGTGCCAGCAGTTTTCGTCTGTCGACCTACGAGCAGTACTTC. Translation: CASSFRLSTYEQYF. Full variable domain (rest looked up from reference TRBV28 and TRBJ2-7): DVKVTQSSRYLVKRTGEKVFLECVQDMDHENMFWYRQDPGLGLRLIYFSYDVKMKEKGDIPEGYSVSREKKERFSLILESASTNQTSMYLCASSFRLSTYEQYFGPGTRLTVT.

This clonotype has a handful of counts. This chain joins TRBV29-1 and TRBJ2-5, with a tentative D call TRBD2 (5 bases). The germline V gene has CDR1 SQVTM and CDR2 ANQGSEA. This CDR3 spans 14 amino acids. Deletions cut 2 bases from V and 5 bases from J, with 15 bases between. The CDR3 here is CSVESFIGIETQYF. CDR3 DNA: TGCAGCGTTGAAAGCTTTATCGGGATTGAGACCCAGTACTTC.

This chain joins TRBV5-1 and TRBJ1-1; TRBD1 matches at 8 bases. The CDR3 is made up of 16 amino acids. Germline V gene sequence: CDR1 SGHRS, CDR2 YFSETQ. V dropped 2 bases and J dropped 4; count of bases not matched to a gene: 10. In DNA, the CDR3 is TGCGCCAGCAGCTTAGGGCCCTTTACAGGGGGCACTGAAGCTTTCTTT. Protein sequence: CASSLGPFTGGTEAFF. The variable domain in full, with the rest retrieved from reference TRBV5-1 and TRBJ1-1, is KAGVTQTPRYLIKTRGQQVTLSCSPISGHRSVSWYQQTPGQGLQFLFEYFSETQRNKGNFPGRFSGRQFSNSRSEMNVSTLELGDSALYLCASSLGPFTGGTEAFFGQGTRLTVV.